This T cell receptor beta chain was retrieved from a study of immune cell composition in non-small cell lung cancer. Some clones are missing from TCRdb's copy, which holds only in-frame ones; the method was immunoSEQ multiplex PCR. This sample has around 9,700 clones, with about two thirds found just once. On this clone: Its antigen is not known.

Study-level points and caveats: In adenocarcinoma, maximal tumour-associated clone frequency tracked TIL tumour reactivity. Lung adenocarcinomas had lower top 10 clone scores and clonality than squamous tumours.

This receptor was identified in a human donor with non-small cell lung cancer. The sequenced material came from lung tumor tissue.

The CDR3: CASSLGTGSGYTF. In DNA, the CDR3 is TGTGCCAGCAGCTTAGGGACAGGGAGTGGCTACACCTTC. The J gene is TRBJ1-2, the V gene TRBV11-3; 8 nucleotides line up with TRBD1. The CDR3 loop spans 13 amino acids. The J segment lost 7 bases and the V segment lost 1 base, leaving 2 bases of the junction unmatched. CDR1 and CDR2 (germline): SGHNT, YENEEA. Full variable domain (rest looked up from reference TRBV11-3 and TRBJ1-2): EAGVVQSPRYKIIEKKQPVAFWCNPISGHNTLYWYLQNLGQGPELLIRYENEEAVDDSQLPKDRFSAERLKGVDSTLKIQPAELGDSAVYLCASSLGTGSGYTFGSGTRLTVV.